This T cell receptor (beta chain) stems from a study of identical twins. Addition of a universal primer site occurred through template switching, and cDNA carried unique molecular identifiers. TCRdb re-derived calls from the 5' RACE reads in MiXCR, one entry per CDR3 protein. The top ten clones hold more than 0.25% of a sample with approximately 1.8 million distinct CDR3 sequences, about 32% of them seen once. The CDR3 runs 12 residues. The germline V gene has CDR1 PRHDT and CDR2 FYEKMQ (reference sequence). The V gene lost 8 bases and the J gene lost 4 bases, with 9 bases spanning the gap. The sample comprised cord blood. V is TRBV13 and J is TRBJ2-1; D not resolved. This TCR was recovered from a newborn girl in good health. CDR3 nucleotides: TGTGCCAGCCGGGCCGTATACAATGAGCAGTTCTTC. Its translation is CASRAVYNEQFF.